This T cell receptor (beta chain) was identified in a study of shared clonotypes between healthy human individuals. Study-wide context: Participating donors consisted of a couple of women and a few men aged 18 to 49.

Data came from immunoSEQ multiplex PCR; TCRdb stores just in-frame clones and leaves some out. The profile shows 400,000 to 600,000 clones, 75% to 85% of them singletons. V gave up 4 bases and J gave up 5 bases; unmatched junction bases: 8. There are 15 residues in the CDR3. CDR1 is MNHEY, CDR2 SVGAGI, per germline. What was sequenced was PBMCs. This chain connects TRBV6-5 to TRBJ2-5; TRBD1 agrees at 9 bases. The clonotype originates from a woman aged 40 to 50 in good health. Some clones in this sample may be carry-over from other donors' samples. CDR3 DNA sequence: TGTGCCAGCAGTTCATCGACAGGGGGTTGGGAGACCCAGTACTTC. It yields the protein CASSSSTGGWETQYF.